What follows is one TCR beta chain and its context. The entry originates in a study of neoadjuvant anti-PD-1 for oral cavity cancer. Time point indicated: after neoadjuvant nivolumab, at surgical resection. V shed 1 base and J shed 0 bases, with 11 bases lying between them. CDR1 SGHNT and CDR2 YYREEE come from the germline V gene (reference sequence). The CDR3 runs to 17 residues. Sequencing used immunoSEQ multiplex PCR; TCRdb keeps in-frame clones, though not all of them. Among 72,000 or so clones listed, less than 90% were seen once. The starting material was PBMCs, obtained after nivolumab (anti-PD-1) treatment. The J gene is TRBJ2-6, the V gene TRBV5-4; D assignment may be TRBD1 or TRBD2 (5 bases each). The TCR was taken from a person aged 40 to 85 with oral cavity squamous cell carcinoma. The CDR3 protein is CASSLSGPISGANVLTF. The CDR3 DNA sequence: TGTGCCAGCAGCTTGTCGGGACCGATCTCTGGGGCCAACGTCCTGACTTTC.